The T cell receptor (beta chain) under discussion was sequenced for a study of Graves' ophthalmopathy and Graves' hyperthyroidism. General study points: Ophthalmopathy progression cases were predicted by the model with approximately 70% sensitivity and 72% to 85% specificity.

V dropped 2 bases and J dropped 5 bases, with 15 bases sitting between them. Germline CDR1 SEHNR, CDR2 FQNEAQ (reference sequence). CDR3 length equals 15 residues. The sample holds many counts of this clonotype. Its matching antigen is unknown. Amplification of TCR beta CDR3 regions used RNA transcripts. Second-round multiplex PCR came after first-round RT-PCR with HTBI primers. Via MiXCR, TCRdb re-called the multiplex PCR reads, giving one row per CDR3 protein. The sample includes about 620,000 distinct CDR3 sequences, about 20% of them seen just once. The TCR originated in a woman younger than 35 with stable Graves' hyperthyroidism. Some clones in this sample may be carry-over from other donors' samples. The chain joins TRBV7-9 to TRBJ1-1, with a weak D call TRBD1 (5 bases). Sequenced input: peripheral blood. In DNA form, the CDR3 reads TGTGCCAGCAGCTTATTTGGACATCTTAATACTGAAGCTTTCTTT. The encoded protein is CASSLFGHLNTEAFF. Combining the CDR3 with reference TRBV7-9 and TRBJ1-1 gives the whole variable domain DTGVSQNPRHKITKRGQNVTFRCDPISEHNRLYWYRQTLGQGPEFLTYFQNEAQLEKSRLLSDRFSAERPKGSFSTLEIQRTEQGDSAMYLCASSLFGHLNTEAFFGQGTRLTVV.